The sequence of this TCR beta chain was determined in a study of cytomegalovirus exposure and HLA in healthy donors (TCRdb year 2017). General notes on the study: According to a later analysis, the 120 or so validation repertoires were produced on the same platform as the 600 to 850 repertoires of the first cohort. To predict cytomegalovirus infection status, the study combined high-throughput TCR immunosequencing, statistical association of individual TCRs with disease status, and machine learning. The study aimed to test whether cataloging public T cell receptors could reveal signatures of past pathogen exposure. A separate validation cohort of approximately 120 different subjects was used in addition to the 666-subject first cohort. General conclusions and limits of the study: In the study, about 150 TCR beta chains were listed as associated with cytomegalovirus. Subsequent analysis determined that TCRs grouped into clusters in the first cohort also showed a tendency toward co-occurrence across the approximately 110 validation repertoires, and 90% to 95% of cluster scores exceeded 0. The validation cohort had no HLA typing available for a later analysis, so co-occurrence within that cohort was assessed over all 120 or so repertoires. While some public TCRs were present in many individuals, most TCR sequences turned up only very rarely across donors. Three of the identified cytomegalovirus-associated TCR beta chains were confirmed in vitro to be specific for cytomegalovirus antigens. The classifier was reported to diagnose cytomegalovirus status with high specificity and sensitivity in both the original cohort and the validation cohort. According to the authors, the approach could potentially be generalized to other disease states and immunological phenotypes.

Notes on this clone: No antigen is known for it. No quality values exist for individual bases; no much larger clone is one base distant.

Donors formed part of the validation cohort, which comprised 120 subjects and was distinct from the first cohort of several hundred subjects. Library creation used the immunoSEQ multiplex PCR assay. The original pipeline was this. To diagnose cytomegalovirus status from the catalog of TCR beta chain sequences, a statistical classification framework was built. The clones in this table, taken by TCRdb from immuneACCESS, are in-frame only. Not every clone is retained; where verified, under half of the shortfall comes from an unresolved V gene, and the cause of the rest is unknown. D and trimming were read from the DNA, whereas the V and J calls and clone size are those reported in that table. The sample has under 300,000 clones on record, about 86% of them singletons. 1% of the sample comes from the top ten. This TCR was recovered from a woman in her late teens or twenties in good health and CMV-seronegative. The specimen sequenced was PBMCs.

This receptor carries the CDR3 CASSLLGGDPSGELFF. The DNA sequence is as follows: TGTGCCAGCAGTTTATTAGGGGGGGACCCCTCCGGGGAGCTGTTTTTT. The receptor chain draws on TRBV27 and TRBJ2-2; TRBD2 might be the D gene, on 7 matching bases. Deletion took 1 base off V and 6 bases off J, with a span of 15 bases between the germline ends. The CDR3 runs 16 residues from the cysteine to the phenylalanine. Of the read, only the CDR3 DNA is kept; its 48 bases are in frame from base 1. As encoded in the germline V gene (reference sequence), CDR1 is MNHEY while CDR2 is SMNVEV.